The 10 T cell receptor beta chains below all came from one sample that was sequenced in a study of CXCR3-negative and CXCR3-positive naive CD8 T cells. UMI-labeled 5' RACE yielded the TRB cDNA libraries. TCRdb reworked the 5' RACE reads into one entry per CDR3 protein, no DNA. The listing contains around 41,000 distinct CDR3 sequences. Sequencing was done on a sample of memory CD8+ T cells from blood. These TCRs come from a human donor in good health. Some clones in this sample may be carry-over from other donors' samples.

The chain employs TRBV5-5 and TRBJ1-1; TCRdb designates TRBD1, a call that cannot be tested without DNA. Germline V gene data show CDR1 as SGHKS and CDR2 as YYEKEE (reference sequence). The CDR3 sequence is 14 residues long. This chain's CDR3 is CASSPTGRWAEAFF.

The chain employs TRBV20-1 and TRBJ2-7; absent DNA, TCRdb's TRBD1 call cannot be checked. CDR1 is DFQATT, CDR2 SNEGSKA, per germline (reference sequence). CDR3 length equals 13 residues. This CDR3 reads CSADRGASYEQYF.

The chain uses TRBV28 and TRBJ2-2; the TCRdb call, TRBD1, lacks DNA for checking. The CDR3 is 17 amino acids. The germline gives CDR1 MDHEN, CDR2 SYDVKM. The chain's CDR3 is CASSSIAGTGSGGGLFF.

The V call is TRBV23-1, the J call TRBJ2-1; TCRdb indicates TRBD1, and absent DNA this call remains unverified. TRBV23-1 is an open reading frame whose function is uncertain. The CDR3 runs 14 residues. The CDR3 here is CASSRTGYYNEQFF.

This chain joins TRBV25-1 and TRBJ2-7; TCRdb's D call of TRBD1 is untestable without DNA. CDR1 and CDR2 (germline): MGHDK, SYGVNS. The CDR3 contains 13 residues. Here the CDR3 reads CASIPFSSYEQYF.

The chain combines TRBV6-2 or TRBV6-3 with TRBJ2-1; as DNA is missing, the TRBD1 call by TCRdb cannot be tested. Germline CDR1 MNHEY, CDR2 SVGEGT. The CDR3 is 15 residues long. CDR3 protein: CASSAGGSSYNEQFF.

The chain recombines TRBV7-2 with TRBJ2-3; TCRdb picks TRBD1, but there is no DNA to check that call. CDR1 and CDR2 from the germline V gene are SGHTA and FQGNSA. This CDR3 has 16 residues. The CDR3 spells CASSLPSAGWVDTQYF.

The V call is TRBV7-8, the J call TRBJ1-5. CDR1 is SGHVS and CDR2 is FQNEAQ in the germline V gene. The CDR3 extends over 16 amino acids. CDR3 amino acids: CASSQTPTTQNQPQHF.

The rearrangement joins TRBV15 to TRBJ2-5; TCRdb picks TRBD2, but there is no DNA to check that call. Germline assignment: CDR1 LNHNV and CDR2 YYDKDF (reference sequence). The CDR3 runs to 13 residues. The CDR3 loop reads CATSYLAVETQYF.

The chain recombines TRBV15 with TRBJ2-7. In germline, CDR1 is LNHNV, CDR2 YYDKDF (reference sequence). This CDR3 has 16 amino acids. The chain's CDR3 is CATSSLVSGNDYEQYF.